This record looks at one TCR beta chain sequence and its context. This clone's antigen is unknown. Qualities for individual bases were not recorded, and no much larger clone is one base off. At the junction V is shortened by 4 bases and J by 4 bases, with 18 bases in between. The germline V gene gives CDR1 as SGHRS and CDR2 as YFSETQ. The CDR3 covers 17 residues, taking in both the cysteine and the phenylalanine. Only CDR3 DNA is held: 51 bases, read in frame from base 1. This specimen belongs to a study of T cells in Graves' hyperthyroidism and ophthalmopathy (dated by TCRdb to between 2017 and 2020). Regarding the complete study: Peripheral blood was collected at initial diagnosis, before any treatment. To identify distinguishing TCR V-J signatures, a discovery cohort of about 95 patients was used, comprising 43 with Graves' ophthalmopathy and around 57 with stable Graves' hyperthyroidism. An independent validation cohort of 18 to 20 hyperthyroidism patients and 17 patients who later progressed to ophthalmopathy tested prospective prediction of ophthalmopathy. For training and testing, the approximately 92 patients in the discovery cohort were randomly divided in a 7:3 ratio. The study also compared thyroid tissue and blood T-cell repertoires from roughly six Graves' hyperthyroidism patients. Once sampling was done, hyperthyroidism patients were given methimazole at a starting dose of 30 mg daily, whereas ophthalmopathy patients were given high-dose intravenous methylprednisolone. The paper reports TCR Vbeta CDR3 sequencing of over 130 peripheral blood samples: around 41 ophthalmopathy, about 75 hyperthyroidism and some 17 progressor patients. Here is what the overall study found, with its caveats: Most expanded thyroid clonotypes (frequency above 0.001) were also found in blood, which suggests that blood repertoires may mirror thyroid immune responses. No statistical method was used to set the sample size in advance, and investigators knew the group allocation. A model built on a 13 V-J signature distinguished ophthalmopathy from stable hyperthyroidism, reaching about 88% sensitivity and around 82% specificity in cross-validation and 80%/75% in testing. In validation, progression to ophthalmopathy was predicted by the model with 70.59% sensitivity and around 76% specificity, a median of approximately 6.5 months before onset.

Graves' hyperthyroidism was defined as stable when no progression to ophthalmopathy occurred over 18 months of follow-up. Hyperthyroidism patients were newly diagnosed, had a disease duration of under 2 months, and were aged 18 to 65 years. The study excluded patients with uncontrolled infections, other autoimmune diseases, pregnancy or lactation. Diagnoses were established on the basis of clinical symptoms, serum thyroxine and TRAb, thyroid ultrasound, and orbital computed tomography. PBMCs were separated from under 11 ml of fresh peripheral blood using Ficoll-Paque density gradient centrifugation. Total RNA was extracted with Trizol reagent, and quality was checked on an Agilent 2100 Bioanalyzer. TCR beta CDR3 regions were amplified from RNA transcripts. For the first round of RT-PCR on the TCR CDR3, the HTBI primer set was used together with the Qiagen OneStep RT-PCR kit. A second multiplex PCR round built the libraries, followed by size selection and purification. The libraries were sequenced on an Illumina HiSeq2000 using paired-end 100 bp reads. Regarding the original processing steps: SOAPnuke was used to process the raw data, removing reads that contained adapters or uncalled bases, had a mean Phred below 15, or lacked an exact match to the constant primer or identifier. High-quality paired reads were merged using COPE v1.2.5, and each unique nucleotide sequence was defined as a clonotype. MiTCR v1.1 was used to align the clonotypes against IMGT TRBV, TRBD and TRBJ reference segments. The analysis included only V-J combinations with a frequency above 0.0001, which together covered 99% to 99.2% of the repertoires. The TCS score was defined as the ratio of F50 (clonal expansion) to E x V (chaos), calculated using BLOSUM62-based TCRdist between CDR3 peptides within each V-J. Welch's t-statistics and random forest reduced approximately 520 V-J features to about 12, which were used in a naive Bayes classifier (R e1071). The public reads were reprocessed in TCRdb via fastp at Q25 and MiXCR, keeping in-frame beta chains. Records with the same CDR3 protein are collapsed into one entry carrying the most frequent genes and DNA. These V and J calls derive from TCRdb rather than the authors' analysis. For this sample there are around 350,000 distinct CDR3 sequences; 19% appear just once. The ten largest make up 3% to 4.5% of the sample.

Sequencing was done on a sample of blood. The TCR was taken from a woman aged 18-30 years with Graves' hyperthyroidism. The chain is made from TRBV5-1 and TRBJ1-6; the D gene cannot be resolved reliably. CDR3 reads: CASSKDPNGVYNSPLHF. The DNA reads as follows: TGCGCCAGCAGCAAAGACCCGAACGGAGTATATAATTCACCCCTCCACTTT.